The 23 T cell receptor beta chains given below trace back to one sample, sequenced in a study of blood T cell repertoires in COVID-19. Measured with immunoSEQ multiplex PCR; TCRdb has only the in-frame clones, and not every one. There are 310,000 or so clones in the sample; around 88% occur only once, and about 5.5% lies in the top ten. Sequencing was carried out using PBMCs or T cells enriched from blood (not recorded which). These TCRs come from a woman aged 40 to 50 who had recovered from COVID-19.

The chain joins TRBV13 to TRBJ2-2; unclear D gene. Germline CDR1 is PRHDT and CDR2 is FYEKMQ (reference sequence). The CDR3 extends over 14 amino acids. Trimming cost V 6 bases and J 6 bases, with 14 bases left between them. The CDR3 sequence: CASSHRRTAGELFF. Written as DNA, the CDR3 is TGTGCCAGCAGTCATCGCCGAACGGCCGGGGAGCTGTTTTTT.

V gene TRBV7-2 combines with J gene TRBJ1-2; a weak D match, TRBD1 (6 bases). This CDR3 has 14 residues. Germline-derived CDR1 and CDR2 are SGHTA and FQGNSA. With 2 bases removed from V and 3 bases from J, the gap between germline ends came to 10 bases. DNA of the CDR3: TGTGCCAGCAGCTTATCCCGGACAGACTATGGCTACACCTTC. Its translation: CASSLSRTDYGYTF. Full variable domain (remainder filled in from reference TRBV7-2 and TRBJ1-2): GAGVSQSPSNKVTEKGKDVELRCDPISGHTALYWYRQSLGQGLEFLIYFQGNSAPDKSGLPSDRFSAERTGGSVSTLTIQRTQQEDSAVYLCASSLSRTDYGYTFGSGTRLTVV.

The chain uses TRBV14 and TRBJ1-1; D gene ambiguous. There are 14 residues in the CDR3. Germline V gives CDR1 SGHDN, CDR2 FVKESK. The V gene lost 4 bases and the J gene lost 0 bases, with 9 bases spanning the gap. As DNA, the CDR3 is TGTGCCAGCAGCCCCCAGGCCATGAACACTGAAGCTTTCTTT. As protein: CASSPQAMNTEAFF.

The rearrangement links TRBV7-2 to TRBJ2-5, with 14 bases identical to TRBD2. Germline V CDR1 and CDR2: SGHTA, FQGNSA. J gave up 4 bases and V 2 bases, and 6 bases lay outside the gene matches. The length of the CDR3 is 17 residues. The CDR3 region has the DNA TGTGCCAGCAGCTTAATCATCGGACTAGCGGGAGGAGAGACCCAGTACTTC. Translating it yields CASSLIIGLAGGETQYF. Looking up the rest from reference TRBV7-2 and TRBJ2-5 gives the full variable domain: GAGVSQSPSNKVTEKGKDVELRCDPISGHTALYWYRQSLGQGLEFLIYFQGNSAPDKSGLPSDRFSAERTGGSVSTLTIQRTQQEDSAVYLCASSLIIGLAGGETQYFGPGTRLLVL.

The chain couples TRBV15 to TRBJ2-5; TRBD1 might be the D (5 bases). The CDR3 has 15 amino acids. V was pared by 0 bases and J by 1 base, with 9 bases between. Germline V lookup: CDR1 LNHNV, CDR2 YYDKDF (reference sequence). The CDR3 DNA sequence: TGTGCCACCAGCAGAGATGGGGCGGCCCAAGAGACCCAGTACTTC. This gives the protein CATSRDGAAQETQYF.

This sequence joins TRBV19 and TRBJ1-1; TRBD1 aligns across 11 bases. The CDR3 length is 13 residues. Germline CDR1 LNHDA, CDR2 SQIVND (reference sequence). Germline trimming cut 10 bases from V and 5 bases from J; bases unmatched to any gene: 6. CDR3 residues: CATGQGARTEAFF. CDR3 coding DNA: TGTGCCACAGGACAGGGGGCGCGTACTGAAGCTTTCTTT.

The chain carries TRBV7-9 and TRBJ2-7; 14 bases match TRBD2. The CDR3 runs 17 residues. Germline-derived CDR1 and CDR2 are SEHNR and FQNEAQ (reference sequence). J was trimmed by 4 bases and V by 2 bases; bases with no gene match: 7. CDR3 loop: CASSLWSGTSGRYEQYF. The CDR3 nucleotides are TGTGCCAGCAGCTTATGGTCCGGGACTAGCGGGAGATACGAGCAGTACTTC. The full variable domain, rest sourced from reference TRBV7-9 and TRBJ2-7, is DTGVSQNPRHKITKRGQNVTFRCDPISEHNRLYWYRQTLGQGPEFLTYFQNEAQLEKSRLLSDRFSAERPKGSFSTLEIQRTEQGDSAMYLCASSLWSGTSGRYEQYFGPGTRLTVT.

This chain joins TRBV28 and TRBJ1-2; no definite D call. This CDR3 has 14 residues. Between the trimmed V and J ends, which lost 9 bases and 8 bases, there was a span of 22 bases. The germline CDR1 and CDR2 sequences are MDHEN and SYDVKM. The chain's CDR3 is CASTTISREEGYTF. CDR3 nucleotide sequence: TGTGCCAGTACGACTATTTCTAGGGAGGAAGGCTACACCTTC.

About this clone: The junction departs from the called germline gene at one end, perhaps through a read error. The gene calls are TRBV10-3 and TRBJ1-1; D not resolved. The CDR3 length is 10 residues. The germline V gene encodes CDR1 ENHRY and CDR2 SYGVKD. CDR3 region: CASSGNETFF. In nucleotides, the CDR3 is TGTGCCAGCTCCGGGAATGAAACTTTCTTT.

The rearrangement joins TRBV7-8 to TRBJ2-7, with 13 bases that match TRBD2. Looked up from germline, CDR1 is SGHVS and CDR2 is FQNEAQ. This CDR3 is built from 19 residues. The V segment lost 4 bases and the J segment 3 bases; nucleotides outside the gene matches: 15. The CDR3 reads CASSSTLGLAGASSYEQYF. The CDR3 DNA reads as TGTGCCAGCAGCTCCACCCTTGGACTAGCGGGAGCGTCTAGCTACGAGCAGTACTTC.

J is TRBJ2-7 and V is TRBV6-5, with 9 bases lining up with TRBD1. Germline values: CDR1 MNHEY, CDR2 SVGAGI. Trimming at V came to 5 bases and at J to 5 bases, leaving 4 bases not matched to a gene. This CDR3 has 13 residues. The chain's CDR3 is CASSIRDRDEQYF. CDR3 nucleotide sequence: TGTGCCAGCAGTATCCGGGACAGGGACGAGCAGTACTTC.

The CDR3 bases are TGTGCCAGCAGTTTATCAGGCCGTTCTGGAAACACCATATATTTT. Translation: CASSLSGRSGNTIYF. The rearrangement uses TRBV28 and TRBJ1-3; D uncertain. The ends were cut back, 1 base at V and 1 base at J, with 8 bases in the middle. The CDR3 totals 15 residues. Germline V CDR1 and CDR2: MDHEN, SYDVKM. Filled out from reference TRBV28 and TRBJ1-3, the complete variable domain reads DVKVTQSSRYLVKRTGEKVFLECVQDMDHENMFWYRQDPGLGLRLIYFSYDVKMKEKGDIPEGYSVSREKKERFSLILESASTNQTSMYLCASSLSGRSGNTIYFGEGSWLTVV.

This chain links TRBV5-6 with TRBJ2-3; D remains ambiguous. The germline gives CDR1 SGHDT, CDR2 YYEEEE. V was shortened by 5 bases and J by 1 base, with 14 bases between the two germline ends. The CDR3 is made up of 15 amino acids. The CDR3 DNA sequence: TGTGCCAGCAGGGTGTGGTCGGTGGGCACAGATACGCAGTATTTT. Translating gives CASRVWSVGTDTQYF. The full variable domain, with the rest looked up from reference TRBV5-6 and TRBJ2-3, is DAGVTQSPTHLIKTRGQQVTLRCSPKSGHDTVSWYQQALGQGPQFIFQYYEEEERQRGNFPDRFSGHQFPNYSSELNVNALLLGDSALYLCASRVWSVGTDTQYFGPGTRLTVL.

The rearrangement uses TRBV11-2 and TRBJ2-3; maybe TRBD2 (6 bases). CDR3 length: 14 amino acids. V lost 6 bases and J lost 6, with 16 bases in between. CDR1 and CDR2 (germline): SGHAT, FQNNGV. The CDR3 spells CASSSRRSGDTQYF. The CDR3 coding sequence is TGTGCCAGCAGTTCCCGGAGGAGCGGGGATACGCAGTATTTT.

The chain couples TRBV19 to TRBJ1-1; TRBD1 matches at 8 bases. The CDR3 length is 17 residues. In germline, CDR1 is LNHDA, CDR2 SQIVND (reference sequence). With 0 bases clipped from V and 4 bases from J, the junction kept 10 bases outside the gene matches. CDR3 loop: CASSIDRRGRRVTEAFF. The CDR3 DNA follows: TGTGCCAGTAGTATAGACCGCAGGGGGCGTAGGGTCACTGAAGCTTTCTTT.

The V call is TRBV5-1, the J call TRBJ2-5, with 10 positions matching TRBD2. The CDR3 is made up of 15 amino acids. After removal of 2 bases from V and 5 bases from J, the junction contained 6 bases not matched to a gene. CDR1 SGHRS and CDR2 YFSETQ come from the germline V gene. CDR3 region: CASSLQREGSETQYF. In DNA form, the CDR3 reads TGCGCCAGCAGCTTACAGCGGGAGGGAAGCGAGACCCAGTACTTC.

The CDR3 sequence is CASSQILAGAGNEQFF. For the CDR3, the DNA is TGTGCCAGCAGCCAAATACTAGCGGGAGCCGGGAATGAGCAGTTCTTC. The chain is built from TRBV4-2 and TRBJ2-1; 11 nucleotides line up with TRBD2. The V gene end was trimmed by 2 bases and the J gene end by 7 bases; junction bases not matched to a gene: 7. The CDR3 loop spans 16 amino acids. CDR1 is LGHNA, CDR2 YNFKEQ, per germline.

The V and J genes are TRBV7-8 and TRBJ2-1, with D possibly matching TRBD1 (6 bases). Germline-derived CDR1 and CDR2 are SGHVS and FQNEAQ. The ends were cut back, 5 bases at V and 4 bases at J, with 18 bases in the middle. The CDR3 is 16 residues long. The CDR3 nucleotides read TGTGCCAGCAGCCCTGAAACAGGGATCGGGTACAATGAGCAGTTCTTC. This codes for CASSPETGIGYNEQFF.

This chain links TRBV18 with TRBJ2-1, with TRBD2 matching 9 bases. The CDR3 is made up of 15 amino acids. V shed 3 bases, J shed 5 bases, and the junction held 5 bases outside the gene matches. CDR1 KGHSH and CDR2 LQKENI come from the germline V gene. CDR3 amino acids: CASSPTTSGDNEQFF. The CDR3 DNA follows: TGTGCCAGCTCACCCACGACTAGCGGAGACAATGAGCAGTTCTTC.

V and J are TRBV2 and TRBJ2-2; D perhaps matches TRBD2 (6 bases). The CDR3 loop spans 15 amino acids. The germline V and J ends were trimmed by 6 bases and 3 bases, with 14 bases remaining between them. CDR1 is SNHLY, CDR2 FYNNEI, per germline. CDR3 sequence: CASRREDTYTGELFF. CDR3 sequence (DNA): TGTGCCAGCAGGAGGGAGGACACGTACACCGGGGAGCTGTTTTTT.

The rearrangement links TRBV7-3 to TRBJ2-7, with TRBD2 matching over 8 bases. Germline CDR1 and CDR2: SGHTA and FQGTGA. The V gene end was trimmed by 5 bases and the J gene end by 5 bases; junction bases not matched to a gene: 8. The CDR3 covers 14 residues. The CDR3 reads CASSPSSGLHEQYF. The CDR3 nucleotides read TGTGCCAGCAGCCCCTCTAGCGGGCTTCACGAGCAGTACTTC.

The chain has TRBV2 and TRBJ2-1; the D is unclear. CDR3 length: 11 amino acids. Trimming took 6 bases from V and 6 from J, leaving 6 bases between them. CDR1 is SNHLY, CDR2 FYNNEI, per germline. The CDR3 nucleotides read TGTGCCAGCAGCGCCGGCAATGAGCAGTTCTTC. Translated: CASSAGNEQFF.

The V gene is TRBV19, the J gene TRBJ1-1; no definite D call. The V gene lost 6 bases and the J gene lost 2 bases, with 16 bases spanning the gap. Germline values: CDR1 LNHDA, CDR2 SQIVND (reference sequence). This CDR3 spans 15 amino acids. Here the CDR3 reads CASSYPDSFNTEAFF. CDR3 nucleotides: TGTGCCAGTAGCTACCCGGACTCCTTCAACACTGAAGCTTTCTTT.